Presented here are 29 T cell receptor beta chains from one specimen sequenced in a study of Tregs in tolerant kidney transplant recipients. TCRdb keeps only in-frame clones here, not all; method: immunoSEQ multiplex PCR. The sample holds some 240,000 clones, around 82% seen once. Sequenced input: CD4+ T cells from blood. All receptors derive from a human donor in good health.

In nucleotides, the CDR3 is TGCGCCAGCAGCCTCAACGGACAGGGAGAAGAGCAGTTCTTC. Translating gives CASSLNGQGEEQFF. The chain carries TRBV5-1 and TRBJ2-1; TRBD1 matches at 8 bases. Looked up from germline, CDR1 is SGHRS and CDR2 is YFSETQ. This CDR3 spans 14 amino acids. Trimming cost V 4 bases and J 10 bases; bases outside gene matches: 10.

The chain links TRBV5-4 to TRBJ1-5; TRBD1 agrees at 10 bases. Germline values: CDR1 SGHNT, CDR2 YYREEE (reference sequence). The CDR3 contains 14 residues. With 4 bases clipped from V and 7 bases from J, the junction kept 5 bases outside the gene matches. The CDR3 DNA reads as TGTGCCAGCAGCCACGGGACAGGGGACCAGCCCCAGCATTTT. Protein: CASSHGTGDQPQHF.

The chain recombines TRBV7-9 with TRBJ2-5; TRBD2 matches 14 bases. The J call could be wrong; TRBJ2-7 is a better fit for the DNA end. This CDR3 is 15 amino acids long. The V gene's germline CDR1 is SEHNR and CDR2 FQNEAQ (reference sequence). The CDR3 sequence: CASSKTSGRAYEQYF. CDR3 in DNA: TGTGCCAGCAGCAAGACTAGCGGGAGGGCCTACGAGCAGTACTTC.

Regarding this clone: One junction end disagrees with the germline gene, perhaps due to a read error. This chain uses TRBV7-7 with TRBJ2-5; TRBD2 matches at 13 bases. The CDR3 has 14 amino acids. Germline values: CDR1 SSHAT, CDR2 FNYEAQ (reference sequence). The CDR3 DNA reads TGTGCTAGCAGGCCGACTAGCGGGGGGGAGACCCAGTACTTC. It specifies CASRPTSGGETQYF.

The chain carries TRBV7-2 and TRBJ2-5, with 8 positions matching TRBD2. Unmatched junction bases numbered 5, after V lost 3 bases and J lost 5 bases. CDR1 and CDR2 (germline): SGHTA, FQGNSA. The CDR3 spans 14 residues. CDR3 bases: TGTGCCAGCAGCTTTCAGACTAGCGCGGAGACCCAGTACTTC. This encodes CASSFQTSAETQYF. Using reference TRBV7-2 and TRBJ2-5 for the parts outside the CDR3, the full variable domain is GAGVSQSPSNKVTEKGKDVELRCDPISGHTALYWYRQSLGQGLEFLIYFQGNSAPDKSGLPSDRFSAERTGGSVSTLTIQRTQQEDSAVYLCASSFQTSAETQYFGPGTRLLVL.

The V and J genes are TRBV11-3 and TRBJ1-5, with D unclear. The CDR3 has 14 residues. Germline V gene data show CDR1 as SGHNT and CDR2 as YENEEA. Trimming stripped 0 bases from V and 5 bases from J, with 8 bases between. The CDR3 nucleotides read TGTGCCAGCAGCTTAGATACCTTCTATCAGCCCCAGCATTTT. Residues: CASSLDTFYQPQHF.

J is TRBJ1-1 and V is TRBV6-5, with D unclear. With 2 bases removed from V and 4 bases from J, the gap between germline ends came to 8 bases. This CDR3 has 13 residues. Germline V gene lookup returns CDR1 MNHEY and CDR2 SVGAGI. The CDR3 coding sequence is TGTGCCAGCAGTTACGTGGGTGGCACTGAAGCTTTCTTT. Protein sequence: CASSYVGGTEAFF.

This chain connects TRBV9 to TRBJ2-2, with 9 bases matching TRBD1. Germline CDR1 is SGDLS and CDR2 is YYNGEE. This CDR3 has 15 residues. The V gene end was trimmed by 3 bases and the J gene end by 5 bases; junction bases not matched to a gene: 5. The CDR3 spells CASSAGQGGTGELFF. The CDR3 bases are TGTGCCAGCAGCGCGGGACAGGGAGGGACCGGGGAGCTGTTTTTT.

The V and J genes are TRBV6-1 and TRBJ2-6; D perhaps matches TRBD2 (6 bases). The CDR3 is 15 amino acids. Germline lookup yields CDR1 MNHNS and CDR2 SASEGT. V lost 3 bases and J lost 2, with 8 bases in between. CDR3 DNA: TGTGCCAGCAGTGATGGAGGGACTGGGGCCAACGTCCTGACTTTC. Translated, it gives CASSDGGTGANVLTF.

This chain links TRBV6-5 with TRBJ1-2; D gene uncertain. V lost 5 bases and J 5 bases, leaving 9 bases between the germline ends. Per the germline V gene, CDR1 is MNHEY and CDR2 is SVGAGI. The CDR3 sequence is 12 residues long. CDR3 coding DNA: TGTGCCAGCAGTGAAACACGGTATGGCTACACCTTC. Translating it yields CASSETRYGYTF.

To note about this clone: A junction boundary mismatches the germline segment, possibly from a read error. V gene TRBV7-9 combines with J gene TRBJ2-5; D gene unclear. Germline CDR1 SEHNR, CDR2 FQNEAQ (reference sequence). CDR3 length: 14 residues. CDR3 residues: CASSLGFRQETRYF. The DNA for the CDR3 is TGTGCCAGCAGCTTGGGTTTCCGACAAGAGACCCGGTACTTC.

This clone was picked up one time. V usage is TRBV7-8 and J usage is TRBJ1-1; D is undetermined. This CDR3 comprises 15 residues. Looked up from germline, CDR1 is SGHVS and CDR2 is FQNEAQ. Trimming removed 5 bases from V and 4 bases from J, with 17 bases in between. This CDR3 is CASSPTVRAGTEAFF. The CDR3 DNA reads TGTGCCAGCAGCCCTACAGTGAGGGCGGGCACTGAAGCTTTCTTT.

This clone was detected only once. J is TRBJ1-3 and V is TRBV4-1; D is ambiguous. The V gene's germline CDR1 is MGHRA and CDR2 YSYEKL. The CDR3 extends over 14 amino acids. V was trimmed by 1 base and J by 0 bases, leaving 4 bases between them. The CDR3 here is CASSQATSGNTIYF. Written as DNA, the CDR3 is TGCGCCAGCAGCCAAGCGACCTCTGGAAACACCATATATTTT.

The chain combines TRBV6-6 with TRBJ1-1; D not resolved. Germline V lookup: CDR1 MNHNY, CDR2 SVGAGI (reference sequence). The V end was cut by 5 bases, the J end by 4 bases, with 14 bases between. The CDR3 contains 14 residues. DNA of the CDR3: TGTGCCAGCAGTCGAGTCAGGAGTTCCACTGAAGCTTTCTTT. Its translation: CASSRVRSSTEAFF.

The chain combines TRBV6-6 with TRBJ1-2; 10 nucleotides align to TRBD1. There are 15 residues in the CDR3. The V gene end was trimmed by 0 bases and the J gene end by 3 bases; junction bases not matched to a gene: 1. Germline V lookup: CDR1 MNHNY, CDR2 SVGAGI (reference sequence). The CDR3, as DNA: TGTGCCAGCAGTTACTCGACAGGGGGCGACTATGGCTACACCTTC. Amino acid sequence: CASSYSTGGDYGYTF.

V gene TRBV5-8 combines with J gene TRBJ2-7; D remains unclear. The germline gives CDR1 SGHTS, CDR2 YDEGEE. The CDR3 covers 12 residues. Trimming removed 0 bases from V and 5 bases from J, with 6 bases in between. This CDR3 is CASSLVYHEQYF. In nucleotides, the CDR3 is TGTGCCAGCAGCTTGGTCTACCACGAGCAGTACTTC.

This clone was counted only a few times. The V and J genes are TRBV18 and TRBJ1-6; D remains unclear. This CDR3 is built from 12 residues. Trimming removed 2 bases from V and 6 bases from J, with 2 bases in between. CDR1 is KGHSH, CDR2 LQKENI, per germline. Here the CDR3 DNA reads TGTGCCAGCTCACCATCTAATTCACCCCTCCACTTT. Translating it yields CASSPSNSPLHF.

V gene TRBV10-1 combines with J gene TRBJ1-1; a weak D match, TRBD1 (6 bases). CDR1 is WNHNN, CDR2 SYGVQD, per germline (reference sequence). V shed 1 base and J shed 4 bases, with 19 bases lying between them. The CDR3 totals 17 residues. DNA of the CDR3: TGCGCCAGCAGTGAGTACAGGGTAGGGATCTCGGGCACTGAAGCTTTCTTT. It yields the protein CASSEYRVGISGTEAFF.

The rearrangement uses TRBV5-1 and TRBJ2-7, with TRBD2 matching 7 bases. Germline CDR1 is SGHRS and CDR2 is YFSETQ. The CDR3 extends over 15 amino acids. The junction had 10 bases not matched to a gene; V was cut back by 0 bases and J by 7 bases. CDR3 in amino acids: CASSLAQGAGREQYF. The CDR3, as DNA: TGCGCCAGCAGCTTGGCCCAGGGAGCGGGGAGGGAGCAGTACTTC.

The V call is TRBV2, the J call TRBJ2-7; 7 bases agree with TRBD1. The CDR3 contains 15 residues. In germline, CDR1 is SNHLY, CDR2 FYNNEI. V was pared by 2 bases and J by 4 bases, with 8 bases of the junction left unmatched. CDR3 residues: CASSETGARKYEQYF. The CDR3 nucleotides are TGTGCCAGCAGTGAAACAGGGGCGCGAAAATACGAGCAGTACTTC.

V and J are TRBV19 and TRBJ2-7; 7 bases map to TRBD1. This CDR3 contains 13 residues. The germline V gene has CDR1 LNHDA and CDR2 SQIVND (reference sequence). The ends lost 4 bases at V and 6 bases at J; junction bases unmatched: 6. CDR3 sequence: CASSKTGQREQYF. Written as DNA, the CDR3 is TGTGCCAGTAGTAAAACGGGACAGCGCGAGCAGTACTTC. Full variable domain (rest looked up from reference TRBV19 and TRBJ2-7): DGGITQSPKYLFRKEGQNVTLSCEQNLNHDAMYWYRQDPGQGLRLIYYSQIVNDFQKGDIAEGYSVSREKKESFPLTVTSAQKNPTAFYLCASSKTGQREQYFGPGTRLTVT.

The chain uses TRBV5-1 and TRBJ1-4; perhaps TRBD1 as D (5 bases). Germline V gene sequence: CDR1 SGHRS, CDR2 YFSETQ. Trimming took 4 bases from V and 4 from J, leaving 11 bases between them. This CDR3 is built from 14 residues. The CDR3 DNA reads as TGCGCCAGCAGCCCGACAGCGATTAATGAAAAACTGTTTTTT. It encodes CASSPTAINEKLFF.

This chain connects TRBV4-2 to TRBJ2-5; 7 nucleotides line up with TRBD2. CDR1 LGHNA and CDR2 YNFKEQ come from the germline V gene. The CDR3 sequence is 15 residues long. Trimming at V came to 1 base and at J to 5 bases, leaving 7 bases not matched to a gene. CDR3 DNA sequence: TGTGCCAGCAGCCAAGGGCTTGGCGGGAGTGAGACCCAGTACTTC. It specifies CASSQGLGGSETQYF.

The chain couples TRBV10-3 to TRBJ1-5; the match to TRBD1 covers 8 bases. The CDR3 contains 16 residues. Trimming cost V 2 bases and J 3 bases; bases outside gene matches: 6. Germline CDR1 and CDR2: ENHRY and SYGVKD. In nucleotides, the CDR3 is TGTGCCATCAGTGAGGGGACAGGCCTCGTCAATCAGCCCCAGCATTTT. As protein: CAISEGTGLVNQPQHF.

V is TRBV27 and J is TRBJ1-2; 7 nucleotides line up with TRBD1. Germline CDR1 is MNHEY and CDR2 is SMNVEV (reference sequence). The V segment lost 2 bases and the J segment 2 bases; nucleotides outside the gene matches: 11. The CDR3 has 17 residues. CDR3 protein: CASSLRGLGTENYGYTF. CDR3 bases: TGTGCCAGCAGTTTAAGGGGCCTGGGGACAGAGAACTATGGCTACACCTTC.

This chain links TRBV7-8 with TRBJ1-4; D is ambiguous. CDR1 and CDR2 from the germline V gene are SGHVS and FQNEAQ. Trimming stripped 0 bases from V and 3 bases from J, with 8 bases between. The CDR3 has 15 residues. As DNA, the CDR3 is TGTGCCAGCAGCTTAGCGCAGCTCTCTAATGAAAAACTGTTTTTT. Protein sequence: CASSLAQLSNEKLFF.

This chain joins TRBV5-1 and TRBJ2-4, with 10 nucleotides matching TRBD1. The CDR3 runs to 19 residues. Germline CDR1 is SGHRS and CDR2 is YFSETQ. The V gene end was trimmed by 4 bases and the J gene end by 3 bases; junction bases not matched to a gene: 16. In DNA, the CDR3 is TGCGCCAGCAGCGTCCCGGGACAGGGGTATCCGGGAAGCAAAAACATTCAGTACTTC. This gives the protein CASSVPGQGYPGSKNIQYF.

This chain uses TRBV30 with TRBJ1-3; D is unclear. Germline V lookup: CDR1 GTSNPN, CDR2 SVGIG (reference sequence). The CDR3 runs to 11 residues. The germline V and J ends were trimmed by 5 bases and 2 bases, with 4 bases remaining between them. CDR3 protein: CAWRPGNTIYF. The DNA for the CDR3 is TGTGCCTGGCGGCCTGGAAACACCATATATTTT. Using reference TRBV30 and TRBJ1-3 for the parts outside the CDR3, the full variable domain is SQTIHQWPATLVQPVGSPLSLECTVEGTSNPNLYWYRQAAGRGLQLLFYSVGIGQISSEVPQNLSASRPQDRQFILSSKKLLLSDSGFYLCAWRPGNTIYFGEGSWLTVV.

The genes are TRBV19 and TRBJ1-5, with a possible D match to TRBD1 (5 bases). This CDR3 is built from 13 residues. CDR1 and CDR2 (germline): LNHDA, SQIVND (reference sequence). Deletions cut 6 bases from V and 2 bases from J, with 8 bases between. The CDR3, as DNA: TGTGCCAGTAGAGGAGGGGGCAATCAGCCCCAGCATTTT. Protein product: CASRGGGNQPQHF.